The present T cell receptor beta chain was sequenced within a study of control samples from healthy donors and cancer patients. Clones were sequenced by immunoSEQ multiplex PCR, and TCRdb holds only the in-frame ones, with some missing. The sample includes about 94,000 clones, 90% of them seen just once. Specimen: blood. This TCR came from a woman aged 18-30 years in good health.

CDR3 protein: CASSTLGGVLGYTF. The CDR3 nucleotides read TGTGCCAGCAGTACCCTGGGAGGGGTCCTTGGCTACACCTTC. The chain couples TRBV2 to TRBJ1-2; the D gene is possibly TRBD1 (5 bases). Deletions cut 5 bases from V and 7 bases from J, with 17 bases between. The germline V gene encodes CDR1 SNHLY and CDR2 FYNNEI. CDR3 length equals 14 residues.